This T cell receptor beta chain came from a study of cytomegalovirus exposure and HLA in healthy donors. Study context: Unique TCR beta sequences numbering some 110 million came from about 179 million T cells in an earlier analysis.

Germline V lookup: CDR1 SGHAT, CDR2 FQNNGV. With 4 bases clipped from V and 3 bases from J, the junction kept 5 bases outside the gene matches. This CDR3 comprises 16 residues. Note on this clone: The antigen is undetermined.

Whole-study results and caveats: Accurate HLA-A and HLA-B prediction from TCR beta sequences was reported for most subjects. Versus the approximately 720-donor mean, an Asian-associated ancestry cluster reportedly showed fewer N-insertions in a later analysis.

Use of 60 Vbeta and 13 Jbeta primers characterized the PCR. As processed by the authors: As a later analysis found, there were tens of millions of unique TCR beta chains, of which 8.5 million to 14 million were shared. Data came from immunoSEQ multiplex PCR; TCRdb stores just in-frame clones and leaves some out. The DNA gave D and trimming, while V, J and clone size come from that table. The sample lists about 120,000 clones, roughly a tenth occurring once. The source is a woman aged 18 to 35 in good health and CMV-seropositive. The source material was PBMCs. The rearrangement joins TRBV11-2 to TRBJ2-1, with TRBD2 identical over 11 bases. CDR3 sequence: CASSSGGLADYNEQFF. The CDR3 DNA reads as TGTGCCAGCAGCTCGGGGGGACTAGCGGACTACAATGAGCAGTTCTTC.